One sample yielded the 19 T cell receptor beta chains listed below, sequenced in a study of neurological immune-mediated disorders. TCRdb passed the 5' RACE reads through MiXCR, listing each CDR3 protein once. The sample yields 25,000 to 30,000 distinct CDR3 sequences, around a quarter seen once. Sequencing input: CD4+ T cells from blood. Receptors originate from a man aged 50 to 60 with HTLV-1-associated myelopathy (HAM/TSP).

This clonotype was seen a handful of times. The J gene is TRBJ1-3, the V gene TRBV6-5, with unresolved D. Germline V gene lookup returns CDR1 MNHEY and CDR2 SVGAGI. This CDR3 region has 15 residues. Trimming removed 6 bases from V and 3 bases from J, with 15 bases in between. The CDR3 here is CASSSDWNFGNTIYF. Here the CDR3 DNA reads TGTGCCAGCAGCTCTGACTGGAACTTTGGAAACACCATATATTTT.

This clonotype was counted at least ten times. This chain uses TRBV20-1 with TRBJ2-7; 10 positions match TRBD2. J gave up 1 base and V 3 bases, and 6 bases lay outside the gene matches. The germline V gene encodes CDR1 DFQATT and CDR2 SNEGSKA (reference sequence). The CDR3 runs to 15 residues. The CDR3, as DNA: TGCAGTGCTAGTTTTCTAGCGGGAGCGTCCTACGAGCAGTACTTC. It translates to CSASFLAGASYEQYF.

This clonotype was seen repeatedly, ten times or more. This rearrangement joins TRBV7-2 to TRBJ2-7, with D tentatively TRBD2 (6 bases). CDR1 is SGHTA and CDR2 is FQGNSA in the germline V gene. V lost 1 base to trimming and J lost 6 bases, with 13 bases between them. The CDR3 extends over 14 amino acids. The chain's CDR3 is CASSLGILALEQYF. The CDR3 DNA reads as TGTGCCAGCAGCTTAGGCATTCTAGCGCTCGAGCAGTACTTC.

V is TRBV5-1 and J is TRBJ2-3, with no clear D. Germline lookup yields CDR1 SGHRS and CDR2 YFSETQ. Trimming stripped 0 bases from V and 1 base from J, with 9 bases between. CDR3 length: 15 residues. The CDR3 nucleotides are TGCGCCAGCAGCTTGGGTCAGATCGGCACAGATACGCAGTATTTT. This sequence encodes CASSLGQIGTDTQYF.

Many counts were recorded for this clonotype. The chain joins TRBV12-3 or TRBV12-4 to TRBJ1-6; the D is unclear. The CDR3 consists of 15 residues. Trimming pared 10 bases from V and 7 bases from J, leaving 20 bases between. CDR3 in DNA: TGTGCCATCCGGGGAAGTGGTGGTTGGAATTCACCCCTCCACTTT. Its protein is CAIRGSGGWNSPLHF.

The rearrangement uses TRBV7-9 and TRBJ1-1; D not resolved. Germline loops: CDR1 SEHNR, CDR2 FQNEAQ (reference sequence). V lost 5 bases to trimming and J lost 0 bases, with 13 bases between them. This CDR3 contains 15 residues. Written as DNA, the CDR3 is TGTGCCAGCAGCAAAGGGCAGCGTGTGAACACTGAAGCTTTCTTT. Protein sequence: CASSKGQRVNTEAFF.

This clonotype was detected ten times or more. CDR3 in amino acids: CASSPSHEADGYTF. As DNA, the CDR3 is TGCGCCAGCAGCCCCAGCCATGAGGCGGATGGCTACACCTTC. The chain is built from TRBV5-1 and TRBJ1-2, with D unresolved. Germline CDR1 reads SGHRS; CDR2 reads YFSETQ. V dropped 4 bases and J dropped 6 bases, with 16 bases sitting between them. The CDR3 runs to 14 residues. Drawing the rest from reference TRBV5-1 and TRBJ1-2, the complete variable domain is KAGVTQTPRYLIKTRGQQVTLSCSPISGHRSVSWYQQTPGQGLQFLFEYFSETQRNKGNFPGRFSGRQFSNSRSEMNVSTLELGDSALYLCASSPSHEADGYTFGSGTRLTVV.

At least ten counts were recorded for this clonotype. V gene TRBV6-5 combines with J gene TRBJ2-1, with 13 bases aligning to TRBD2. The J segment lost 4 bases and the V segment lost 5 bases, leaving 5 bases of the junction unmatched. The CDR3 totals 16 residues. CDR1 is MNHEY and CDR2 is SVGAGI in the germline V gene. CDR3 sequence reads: CASSHTSGRAYNEQFF. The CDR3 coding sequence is TGTGCCAGCAGTCATACTAGCGGGAGGGCATACAATGAGCAGTTCTTC.

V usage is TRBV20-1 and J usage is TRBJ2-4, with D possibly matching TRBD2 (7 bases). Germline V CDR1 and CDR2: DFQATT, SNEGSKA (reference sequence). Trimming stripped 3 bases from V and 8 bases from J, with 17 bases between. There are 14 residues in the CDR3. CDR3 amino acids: CSASQRGALDIQYF. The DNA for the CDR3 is TGCAGTGCTAGCCAACGGGGGGCCCTTGACATTCAGTACTTC.

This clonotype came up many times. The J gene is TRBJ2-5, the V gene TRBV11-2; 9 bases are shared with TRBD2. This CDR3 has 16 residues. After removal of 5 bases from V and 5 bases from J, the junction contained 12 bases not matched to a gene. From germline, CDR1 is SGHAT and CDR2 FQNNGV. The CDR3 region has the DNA TGTGCCAGCAGCCTTCGATCCGGGACTAGCATGGAGACCCAGTACTTC. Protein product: CASSLRSGTSMETQYF.

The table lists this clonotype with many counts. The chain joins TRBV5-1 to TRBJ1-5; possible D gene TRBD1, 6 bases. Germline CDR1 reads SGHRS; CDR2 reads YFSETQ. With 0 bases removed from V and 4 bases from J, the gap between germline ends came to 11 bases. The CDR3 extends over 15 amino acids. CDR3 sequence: CASSLAPQGNQPQHF. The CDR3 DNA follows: TGCGCCAGCAGCTTGGCGCCGCAGGGGAATCAGCCCCAGCATTTT.

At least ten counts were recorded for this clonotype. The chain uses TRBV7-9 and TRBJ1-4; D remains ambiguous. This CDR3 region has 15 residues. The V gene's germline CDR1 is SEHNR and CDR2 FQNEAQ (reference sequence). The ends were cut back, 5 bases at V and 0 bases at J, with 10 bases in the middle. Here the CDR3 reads CASSEHRSTNEKLFF. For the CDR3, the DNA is TGTGCCAGCAGCGAGCACAGATCAACTAATGAAAAACTGTTTTTT.

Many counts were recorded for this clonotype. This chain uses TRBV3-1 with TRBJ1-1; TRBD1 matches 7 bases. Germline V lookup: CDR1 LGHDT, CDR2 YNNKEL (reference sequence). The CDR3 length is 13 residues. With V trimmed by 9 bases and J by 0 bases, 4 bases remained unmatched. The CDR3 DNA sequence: TGTGCCAGTGGGGACAGCTTGAACACTGAAGCTTTCTTT. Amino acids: CASGDSLNTEAFF.

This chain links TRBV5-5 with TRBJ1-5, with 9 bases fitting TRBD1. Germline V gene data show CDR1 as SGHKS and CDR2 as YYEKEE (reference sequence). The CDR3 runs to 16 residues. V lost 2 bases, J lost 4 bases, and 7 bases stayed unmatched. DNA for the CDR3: TGTGCCAGCAGCTTATTACCCGGGACAGGGAATCAGCCCCAGCATTTT. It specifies CASSLLPGTGNQPQHF.

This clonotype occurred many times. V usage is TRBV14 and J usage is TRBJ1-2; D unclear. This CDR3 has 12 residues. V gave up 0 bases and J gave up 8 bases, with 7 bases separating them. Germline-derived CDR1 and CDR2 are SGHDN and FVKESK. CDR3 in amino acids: CASSQDLRGYTF. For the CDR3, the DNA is TGTGCCAGCAGCCAAGATCTTCGGGGCTACACCTTC.

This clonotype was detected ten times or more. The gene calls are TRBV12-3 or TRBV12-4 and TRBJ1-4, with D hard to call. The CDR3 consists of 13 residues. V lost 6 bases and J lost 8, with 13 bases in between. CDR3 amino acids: CASSRDHSEKLFF. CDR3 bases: TGTGCCAGCAGCCGCGACCATAGCGAAAAACTGTTTTTT.

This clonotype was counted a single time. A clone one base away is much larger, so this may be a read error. The CDR3 nucleotides read TGCAGTGCTAGATACGGGCTGCACAATGAGCAGTTCTTC. Residues: CSARYGLHNEQFF. The V call is TRBV20-1, the J call TRBJ2-1; D gene unclear. From germline, CDR1 is DFQATT and CDR2 SNEGSKA (reference sequence). The CDR3 sequence is 13 residues long. The V and J ends lost 2 bases and 5 bases respectively, with 10 bases between them.

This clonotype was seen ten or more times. This CDR3 is CASSLRGGLTGELFF. CDR3 bases: TGTGCCAGCAGCCTGCGGGGGGGCCTGACCGGGGAGCTGTTTTTT. The chain employs TRBV7-9 and TRBJ2-2, with 9 bases fitting TRBD2. V dropped 5 bases and J dropped 5; count of bases not matched to a gene: 6. From germline, CDR1 is SEHNR and CDR2 FQNEAQ (reference sequence). CDR3 size: 15 residues.

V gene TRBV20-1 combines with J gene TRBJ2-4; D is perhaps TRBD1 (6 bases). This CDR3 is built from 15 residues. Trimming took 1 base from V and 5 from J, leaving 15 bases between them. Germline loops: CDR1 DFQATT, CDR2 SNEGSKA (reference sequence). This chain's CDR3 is CSARGQALAQNIQYF. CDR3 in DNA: TGCAGTGCTAGAGGACAGGCCCTAGCACAAAACATTCAGTACTTC.